What follows are 24 T cell receptor beta chains derived from one specimen sequenced in a study of cytomegalovirus exposure and HLA in healthy donors. Primers: 60 Vbeta forward and 13 Jbeta reverse. TCRdb keeps only in-frame clones here, not all; method: immunoSEQ multiplex PCR. The sample has about 150,000 clones; 9.4% are singletons. The specimen was PBMCs. The receptors derive from a male donor in good health and CMV-seronegative.

This clone turned up a few times. The V call is TRBV6-1, the J call TRBJ1-3, with D possibly TRBD1 on 5 matching bases. This CDR3 contains 15 residues. The V and J ends lost 2 bases and 2 bases respectively, with 10 bases between them. Germline values: CDR1 MNHNS, CDR2 SASEGT. CDR3: CASSEYGGTGNTIYF. The CDR3, as DNA: TGTGCCAGCAGTGAATACGGGGGTACTGGAAACACCATATATTTT.

This clone was detected a few times. This rearrangement joins TRBV9 to TRBJ2-5; a possible D gene is TRBD1 (6 bases). This CDR3 spans 13 amino acids. The germline gives CDR1 SGDLS, CDR2 YYNGEE. V was trimmed by 5 bases and J by 5 bases, leaving 13 bases between them. CDR3 protein: CASSGGVRETQYF. CDR3 sequence (DNA): TGTGCCAGCAGTGGGGGCGTTCGGGAGACCCAGTACTTC.

The genes are TRBV18 and TRBJ2-6; 7 positions match TRBD1. V shed 1 base and J 0 bases; nucleotides not matched to a gene: 6. From germline, CDR1 is KGHSH and CDR2 LQKENI. The CDR3 is 18 residues long. In DNA, the CDR3 is TGTGCCAGCTCACCACGGCCAGGGGGAACCTCTGGGGCCAACGTCCTGACTTTC. The encoded protein is CASSPRPGGTSGANVLTF.

The chain uses TRBV7-9 and TRBJ2-5; no firm D call. Trimming left V 0 bases short and J 4 bases short, with 15 bases between. CDR1 is SEHNR and CDR2 is FQNEAQ in the germline V gene (reference sequence). CDR3 size: 16 residues. For the CDR3, the DNA is TGTGCCAGCAGCTTAGCCACAGCATCCCCGGTAGAGACCCAGTACTTC. Its translation is CASSLATASPVETQYF.

In this sample, this clone turned up once. This chain links TRBV5-1 with TRBJ2-1; 8 bases agree with TRBD2. Germline-derived CDR1 and CDR2 are SGHRS and YFSETQ. The CDR3 runs to 16 residues. Trimming took 5 bases from V and 5 from J; bases not matched to a gene: 12. DNA for the CDR3: TGCGCCAGCAGTAACGATGCGGGAGGTGTTGACAATGAGCAGTTCTTC. This gives the protein CASSNDAGGVDNEQFF.

This chain links TRBV11-2 with TRBJ1-3; no reliable D call. Germline V gene sequence: CDR1 SGHAT, CDR2 FQNNGV. This CDR3 contains 17 residues. Trimming cost V 1 base and J 4 bases, with 17 bases left between them. The DNA for the CDR3 is TGTGCCAGCAGCTTAGGATGGTGGTCAGATGTCGGAAACACCATATATTTT. Encoded protein: CASSLGWWSDVGNTIYF.

J is TRBJ2-1 and V is TRBV5-1; 8 bases agree with TRBD1. Germline loops: CDR1 SGHRS, CDR2 YFSETQ. V gave up 4 bases and J gave up 0 bases; unmatched junction bases: 6. The CDR3 extends over 16 amino acids. The CDR3 region is CASSAGDRSSYNEQFF. The CDR3, as DNA: TGCGCCAGCAGCGCAGGGGACAGGAGCTCCTACAATGAGCAGTTCTTC.

The chain links TRBV6-5 to TRBJ1-6; 7 bases map to TRBD1. This CDR3 contains 14 residues. Germline-derived CDR1 and CDR2 are MNHEY and SVGAGI. V was clipped by 0 bases and J by 10 bases; unmatched bases: 3. CDR3 DNA sequence: TGTGCCAGCAGTTACTCGACAGGGAGGTCACCCCTCCACTTT. It encodes CASSYSTGRSPLHF.

The gene calls are TRBV27 and TRBJ1-3; D gene uncertain. The V end was cut by 5 bases, the J end by 4 bases, with 12 bases between. Germline CDR1 MNHEY, CDR2 SMNVEV (reference sequence). CDR3 size: 14 residues. In nucleotides, the CDR3 is TGTGCCAGCAGTGCGGAGGGTGGGGGAAACACCATATATTTT. Its protein is CASSAEGGGNTIYF.

This clone has just a few counts. The rearrangement uses TRBV7-2 and TRBJ1-2, with D possibly being TRBD1 (6 bases). Germline V gene sequence: CDR1 SGHTA, CDR2 FQGNSA. This CDR3 comprises 16 residues. The ends were cut back, 1 base at V and 6 bases at J, with 18 bases in the middle. The CDR3: CASSLGGRREGNGYTF. CDR3 DNA sequence: TGTGCCAGCAGCTTAGGGGGGCGCCGGGAGGGGAATGGCTACACCTTC.

There are a few counts of this clone. The J gene is TRBJ1-5, the V gene TRBV19; the D gene is possibly TRBD1 (5 bases). Germline V gene lookup returns CDR1 LNHDA and CDR2 SQIVND (reference sequence). This CDR3 is 17 amino acids long. Trimming pared 1 base from V and 0 bases from J, leaving 13 bases between. The CDR3 DNA is TGTGCCAGTAGTATAGTAAGGAGGGGTCCTAGCAATCAGCCCCAGCATTTT. Its protein is CASSIVRRGPSNQPQHF.

This clone showed up just a few times. J is TRBJ1-5 and V is TRBV19; D remains ambiguous. V was trimmed by 6 bases and J by 4 bases, leaving 7 bases between them. The CDR3 extends over 12 amino acids. Germline values: CDR1 LNHDA, CDR2 SQIVND (reference sequence). DNA for the CDR3: TGTGCCAGTAGAATCGGGAATCAGCCCCAGCATTTT. This encodes CASRIGNQPQHF.

The chain carries TRBV9 and TRBJ2-2; D is ambiguous. This CDR3 is built from 12 residues. CDR1 and CDR2 from the germline V gene are SGDLS and YYNGEE. V was shortened by 0 bases and J by 6 bases, with 3 bases between the two germline ends. CDR3 loop: CASSVAAGELFF. In nucleotides, the CDR3 is TGTGCCAGCAGCGTAGCGGCCGGGGAGCTGTTTTTT.

The chain links TRBV2 to TRBJ2-7; 9 nucleotides match TRBD1. CDR1 SNHLY and CDR2 FYNNEI come from the germline V gene. CDR3 length: 13 amino acids. V was pared by 9 bases and J by 2 bases, with 5 bases of the junction left unmatched. CDR3 DNA: TGTGCCAGGGGGGACAGGGCCGCCTACGAGCAGTACTTC. This translates into CARGDRAAYEQYF.

This chain connects TRBV5-1 to TRBJ2-5, with 7 bases identical to TRBD2. Trimming took 0 bases from V and 5 from J; bases not matched to a gene: 7. There are 15 residues in the CDR3. Per the germline V gene, CDR1 is SGHRS and CDR2 is YFSETQ. The CDR3 DNA is TGCGCCAGCAGCTTGGAACTGTGGGAGGGGGAGACCCAGTACTTC. Its translation: CASSLELWEGETQYF.

The CDR3 DNA sequence: TGTGCCAGCAGCTCCGGACAGGTCCTTTCTAATGAAAAACTGTTTTTT. It yields the protein CASSSGQVLSNEKLFF. The chain is built from TRBV7-9 and TRBJ1-4, with 7 bases identical to TRBD1. From germline, CDR1 is SEHNR and CDR2 FQNEAQ (reference sequence). The CDR3 extends over 16 amino acids. The J segment lost 3 bases and the V segment lost 4 bases, leaving 8 bases of the junction unmatched.

The table lists this clone with a few counts. The genes are TRBV5-4 and TRBJ2-7, with TRBD2 matching 8 bases. Trimming took 4 bases from V and 5 from J; bases not matched to a gene: 11. Germline V gives CDR1 SGHNT, CDR2 YYREEE (reference sequence). The CDR3 is made up of 15 amino acids. The CDR3 bases are TGTGCCAGCAGCCGGGAGGGACCAGGTATCCACGAGCAGTACTTC. This sequence encodes CASSREGPGIHEQYF.

The gene calls are TRBV5-4 and TRBJ2-3; the D is unclear. The CDR3 has 14 residues. Germline V CDR1 and CDR2: SGHNT, YYREEE (reference sequence). The germline V and J ends were trimmed by 1 base and 1 base, with 7 bases remaining between them. The CDR3 loop is CASSLTRRTDTQYF. The CDR3 DNA reads as TGTGCCAGCAGCTTGACTCGTCGCACAGATACGCAGTATTTT.

The rearrangement links TRBV30 to TRBJ1-4; 7 bases line up with TRBD1. Germline CDR1 and CDR2: GTSNPN and SVGIG (reference sequence). This CDR3 region has 12 residues. The V and J ends lost 5 bases and 8 bases, in that order; junction bases with no gene match: 5. The CDR3 sequence: CAWDRAREKLFF. CDR3 bases: TGTGCCTGGGACAGGGCACGCGAAAAACTGTTTTTT.

In this sample, this clone turned up a few times. The CDR3 nucleotides read TGTGCCAGCAGCTTACCCTCTCAGGGGGCAGCTTTCTACGAGCAGTACTTC. Its protein is CASSLPSQGAAFYEQYF. This chain joins TRBV7-9 and TRBJ2-7; 8 bases are a match to TRBD1. Germline V CDR1 and CDR2: SEHNR, FQNEAQ (reference sequence). With 2 bases clipped from V and 3 bases from J, the junction kept 12 bases outside the gene matches. CDR3 size: 17 residues.

This clone was recorded a few times. The chain couples TRBV5-4 to TRBJ2-1, with 11 bases lining up with TRBD1. Per the germline V gene, CDR1 is SGHNT and CDR2 is YYREEE (reference sequence). The junction had 6 bases not matched to a gene; V was cut back by 4 bases and J by 3 bases. The CDR3 totals 16 residues. The CDR3 protein is CASSQVGTGGYNEQFF. Written as DNA, the CDR3 is TGTGCCAGCAGCCAGGTCGGGACAGGGGGCTACAATGAGCAGTTCTTC.

Comment on this clone: This CDR3 is also generated by other DNA sequences in the sample. The chain is built from TRBV6-5 and TRBJ2-2; the match to TRBD1 covers 7 bases. V trimming: 0 bases; J trimming: 5 bases; junction bases outside the gene matches: 3. CDR1 and CDR2 from the germline V gene are MNHEY and SVGAGI. The CDR3 is 15 residues long. The CDR3 nucleotides read TGTGCCAGCAGTTACTCCAACAGGGGAACCGGGGAGCTGTTTTTT. It is translated as CASSYSNRGTGELFF.

A few counts support this clone. This chain joins TRBV2 and TRBJ1-1; no clear D. CDR3 length: 14 amino acids. Germline V gene sequence: CDR1 SNHLY, CDR2 FYNNEI. V was shortened by 1 base and J by 5 bases, with 11 bases between the two germline ends. This CDR3 reads CASSEGLRGTEAFF. CDR3 nucleotides: TGTGCCAGCAGTGAAGGGTTAAGAGGGACTGAAGCTTTCTTT.

In this sample, this clone turned up a few times. The chain uses TRBV4-2 and TRBJ2-5, with TRBD2 matching over 7 bases. This CDR3 contains 15 residues. Trimming removed 4 bases from V and 5 bases from J; junction bases left unmatched: 10. Per germline, CDR1 LGHNA and CDR2 YNFKEQ. The CDR3 region is CASSRGTSGGETQYF. The CDR3, as DNA: TGTGCCAGCAGCCGAGGGACTTCGGGGGGTGAGACCCAGTACTTC.